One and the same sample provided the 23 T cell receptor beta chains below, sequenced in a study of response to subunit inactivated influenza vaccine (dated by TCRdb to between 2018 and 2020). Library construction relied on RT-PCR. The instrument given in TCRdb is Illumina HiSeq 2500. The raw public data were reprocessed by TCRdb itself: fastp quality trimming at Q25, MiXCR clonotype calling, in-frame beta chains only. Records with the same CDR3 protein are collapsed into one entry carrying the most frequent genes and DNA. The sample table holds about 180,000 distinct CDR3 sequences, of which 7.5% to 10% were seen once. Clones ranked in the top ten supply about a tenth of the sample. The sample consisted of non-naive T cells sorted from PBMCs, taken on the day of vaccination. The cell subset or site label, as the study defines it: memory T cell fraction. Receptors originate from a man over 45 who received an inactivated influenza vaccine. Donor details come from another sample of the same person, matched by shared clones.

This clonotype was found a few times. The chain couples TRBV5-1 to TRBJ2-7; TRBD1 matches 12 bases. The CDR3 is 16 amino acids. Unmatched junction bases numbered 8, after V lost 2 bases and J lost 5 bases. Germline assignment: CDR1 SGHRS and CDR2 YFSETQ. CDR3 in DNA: TGCGCCAGCAGCTTACTACCGGGACAGGGGGCGGACGAGCAGTACTTC. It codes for CASSLLPGQGADEQYF. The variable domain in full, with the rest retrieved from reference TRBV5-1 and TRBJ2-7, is KAGVTQTPRYLIKTRGQQVTLSCSPISGHRSVSWYQQTPGQGLQFLFEYFSETQRNKGNFPGRFSGRQFSNSRSEMNVSTLELGDSALYLCASSLLPGQGADEQYFGPGTRLTVT.

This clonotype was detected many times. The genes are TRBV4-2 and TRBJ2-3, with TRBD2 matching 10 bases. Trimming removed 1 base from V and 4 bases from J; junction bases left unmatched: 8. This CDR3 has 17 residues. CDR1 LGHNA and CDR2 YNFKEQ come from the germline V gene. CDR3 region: CASSQGAAGGWADTQYF. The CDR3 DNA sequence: TGTGCCAGCAGCCAAGGGGCAGCGGGGGGGTGGGCAGATACGCAGTATTTT.

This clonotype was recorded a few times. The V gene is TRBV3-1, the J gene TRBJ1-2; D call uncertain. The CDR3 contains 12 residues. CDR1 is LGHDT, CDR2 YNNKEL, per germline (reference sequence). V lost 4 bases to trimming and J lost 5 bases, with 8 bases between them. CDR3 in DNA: TGTGCCAGCAGCCGCGAAGATTATGGCTACACCTTC. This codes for CASSREDYGYTF.

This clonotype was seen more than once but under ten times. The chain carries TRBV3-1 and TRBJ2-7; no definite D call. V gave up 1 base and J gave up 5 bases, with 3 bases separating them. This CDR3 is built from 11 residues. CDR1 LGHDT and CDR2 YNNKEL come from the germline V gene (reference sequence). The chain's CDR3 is CASSQVHEQYF. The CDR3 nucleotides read TGTGCCAGCAGCCAAGTCCACGAGCAGTACTTC.

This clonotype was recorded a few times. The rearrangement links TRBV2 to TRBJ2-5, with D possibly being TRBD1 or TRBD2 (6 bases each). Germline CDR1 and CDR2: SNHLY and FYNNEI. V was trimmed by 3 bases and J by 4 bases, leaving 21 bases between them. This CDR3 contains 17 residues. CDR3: CASSEGGGQGFGETQYF. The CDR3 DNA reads TGTGCCAGCAGTGAGGGGGGTGGGCAGGGGTTTGGAGAGACCCAGTACTTC.

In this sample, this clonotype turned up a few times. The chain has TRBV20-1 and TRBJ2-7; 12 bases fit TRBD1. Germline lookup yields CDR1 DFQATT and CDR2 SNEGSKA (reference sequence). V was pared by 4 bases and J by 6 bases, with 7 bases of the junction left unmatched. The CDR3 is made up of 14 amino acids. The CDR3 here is CSATRDRGLSEQYF. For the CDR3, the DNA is TGCAGTGCTACTCGGGACAGGGGGCTTTCCGAGCAGTACTTC.

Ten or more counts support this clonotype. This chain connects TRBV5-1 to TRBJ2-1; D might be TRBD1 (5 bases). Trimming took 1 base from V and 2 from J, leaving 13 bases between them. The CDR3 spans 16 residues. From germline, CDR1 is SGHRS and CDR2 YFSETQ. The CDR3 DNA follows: TGCGCCAGCAGCTTGAGCATGGACAAAACCTACAATGAGCAGTTCTTC. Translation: CASSLSMDKTYNEQFF. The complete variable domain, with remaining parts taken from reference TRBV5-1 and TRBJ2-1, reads KAGVTQTPRYLIKTRGQQVTLSCSPISGHRSVSWYQQTPGQGLQFLFEYFSETQRNKGNFPGRFSGRQFSNSRSEMNVSTLELGDSALYLCASSLSMDKTYNEQFFGPGTRLTVL.

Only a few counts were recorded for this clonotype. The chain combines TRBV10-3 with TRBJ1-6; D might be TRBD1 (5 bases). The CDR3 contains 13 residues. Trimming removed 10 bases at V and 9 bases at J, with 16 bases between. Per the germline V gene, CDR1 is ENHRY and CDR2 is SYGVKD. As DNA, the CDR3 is TGTGCCACCACCCGGGACGCTCTTTCACCCCTCCACTTT. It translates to CATTRDALSPLHF.

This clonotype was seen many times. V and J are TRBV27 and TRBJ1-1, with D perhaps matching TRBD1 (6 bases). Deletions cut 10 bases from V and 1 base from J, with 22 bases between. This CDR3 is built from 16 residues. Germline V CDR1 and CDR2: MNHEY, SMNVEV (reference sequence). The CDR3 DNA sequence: TGTGCCACCTTAAAGGGGGTGGGACGGAGGAACACTGAAGCTTTCTTT. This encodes CATLKGVGRRNTEAFF.

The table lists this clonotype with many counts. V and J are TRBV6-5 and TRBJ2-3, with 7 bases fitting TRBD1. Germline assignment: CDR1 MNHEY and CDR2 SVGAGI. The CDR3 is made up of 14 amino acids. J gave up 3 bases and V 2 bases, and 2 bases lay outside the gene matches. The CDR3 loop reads CASSYNRGTDTQYF. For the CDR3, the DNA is TGTGCCAGCAGTTACAACAGGGGAACAGATACGCAGTATTTT.

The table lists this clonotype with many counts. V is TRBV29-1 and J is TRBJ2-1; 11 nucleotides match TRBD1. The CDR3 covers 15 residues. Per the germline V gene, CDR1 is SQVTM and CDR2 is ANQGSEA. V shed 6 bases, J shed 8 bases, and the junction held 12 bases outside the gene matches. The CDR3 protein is CSVGGQGARSYEQFF. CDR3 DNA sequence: TGCAGCGTCGGAGGACAGGGGGCGCGGTCCTATGAGCAGTTCTTC.

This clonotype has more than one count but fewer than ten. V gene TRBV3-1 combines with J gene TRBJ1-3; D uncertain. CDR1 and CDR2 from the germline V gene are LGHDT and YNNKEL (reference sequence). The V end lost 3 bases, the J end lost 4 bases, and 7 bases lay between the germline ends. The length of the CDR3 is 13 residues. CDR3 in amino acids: CASSQGTGNTIYF. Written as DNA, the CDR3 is TGTGCCAGCAGCCAGGGAACGGGAAACACCATATATTTT.

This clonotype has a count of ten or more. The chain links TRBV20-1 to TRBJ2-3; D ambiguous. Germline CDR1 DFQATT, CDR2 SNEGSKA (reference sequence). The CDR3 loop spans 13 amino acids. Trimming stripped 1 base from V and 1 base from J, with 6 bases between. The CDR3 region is CSARVAGTDTQYF. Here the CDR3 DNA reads TGCAGTGCTAGAGTAGCCGGCACAGATACGCAGTATTTT.

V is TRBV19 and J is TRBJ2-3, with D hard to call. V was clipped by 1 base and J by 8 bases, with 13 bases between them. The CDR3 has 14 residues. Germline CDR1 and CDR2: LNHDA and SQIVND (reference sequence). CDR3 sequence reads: CASSIVPVGATQYF. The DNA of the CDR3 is TGTGCCAGTAGTATAGTCCCAGTCGGAGCTACGCAGTATTTT.

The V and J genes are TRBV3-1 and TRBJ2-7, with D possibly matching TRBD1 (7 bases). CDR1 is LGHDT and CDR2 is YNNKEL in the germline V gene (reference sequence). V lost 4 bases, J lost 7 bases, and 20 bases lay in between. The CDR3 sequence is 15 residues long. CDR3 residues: CASSPLRQGGREQYF. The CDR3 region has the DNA TGTGCCAGCAGCCCCCTAAGACAGGGAGGTCGGGAGCAGTACTTC.

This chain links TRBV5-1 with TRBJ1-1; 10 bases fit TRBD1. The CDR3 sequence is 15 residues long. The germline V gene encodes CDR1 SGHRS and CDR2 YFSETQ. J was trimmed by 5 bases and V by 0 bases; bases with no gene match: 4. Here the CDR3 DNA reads TGCGCCAGCAGCTTGGGACAGGGGGCAAGGACTGAAGCTTTCTTT. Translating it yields CASSLGQGARTEAFF.

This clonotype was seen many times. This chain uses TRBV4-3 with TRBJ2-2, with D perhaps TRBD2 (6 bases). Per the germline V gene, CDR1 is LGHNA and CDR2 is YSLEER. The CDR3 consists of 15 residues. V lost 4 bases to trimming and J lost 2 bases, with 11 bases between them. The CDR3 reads CASSPEAGNTGELFF. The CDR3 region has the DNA TGCGCCAGCAGCCCCGAGGCGGGAAACACCGGGGAGCTGTTTTTT.

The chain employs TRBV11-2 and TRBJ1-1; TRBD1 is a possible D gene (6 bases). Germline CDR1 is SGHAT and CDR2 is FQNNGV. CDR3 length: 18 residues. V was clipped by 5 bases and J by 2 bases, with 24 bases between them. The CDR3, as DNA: TGTGCCAGCAGCCGCTCCGGGACAACCCGAACGATAAACACTGAAGCTTTCTTT. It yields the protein CASSRSGTTRTINTEAFF. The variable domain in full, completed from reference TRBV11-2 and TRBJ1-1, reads EAGVAQSPRYKIIEKRQSVAFWCNPISGHATLYWYQQILGQGPKLLIQFQNNGVVDDSQLPKDRFSAERLKGVDSTLKIQPAKLEDSAVYLCASSRSGTTRTINTEAFFGQGTRLTVV.

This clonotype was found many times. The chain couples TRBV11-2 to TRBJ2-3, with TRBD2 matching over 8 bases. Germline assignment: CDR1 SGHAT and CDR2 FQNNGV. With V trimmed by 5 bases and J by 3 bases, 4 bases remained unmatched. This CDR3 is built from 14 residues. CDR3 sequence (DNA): TGTGCCAGCAGCCCACGGGGGGGAACAGATACGCAGTATTTT. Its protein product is CASSPRGGTDTQYF.

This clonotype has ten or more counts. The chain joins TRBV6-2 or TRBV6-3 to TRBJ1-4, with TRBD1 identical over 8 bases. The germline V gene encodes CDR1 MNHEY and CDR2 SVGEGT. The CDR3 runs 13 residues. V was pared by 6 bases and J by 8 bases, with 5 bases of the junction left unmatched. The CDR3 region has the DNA TGTGCCAGCAGCAGGGGGCTTTGGGAAAAACTGTTTTTT. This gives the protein CASSRGLWEKLFF.

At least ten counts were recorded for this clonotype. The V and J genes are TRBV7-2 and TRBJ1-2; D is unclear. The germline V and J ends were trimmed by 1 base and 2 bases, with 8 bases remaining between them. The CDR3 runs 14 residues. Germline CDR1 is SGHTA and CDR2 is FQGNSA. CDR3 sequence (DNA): TGTGCCAGCAGCTTAGGAGTGGGGAACTATGGCTACACCTTC. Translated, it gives CASSLGVGNYGYTF.

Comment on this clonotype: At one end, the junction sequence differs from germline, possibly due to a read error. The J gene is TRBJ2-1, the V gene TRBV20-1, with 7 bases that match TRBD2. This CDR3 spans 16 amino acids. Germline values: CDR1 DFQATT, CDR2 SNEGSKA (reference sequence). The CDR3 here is CCARPGGGSSYNEQFF. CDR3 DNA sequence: TGCTGTGCTAGACCCGGGGGAGGGAGCTCCTACAATGAGCAGTTCTTC.

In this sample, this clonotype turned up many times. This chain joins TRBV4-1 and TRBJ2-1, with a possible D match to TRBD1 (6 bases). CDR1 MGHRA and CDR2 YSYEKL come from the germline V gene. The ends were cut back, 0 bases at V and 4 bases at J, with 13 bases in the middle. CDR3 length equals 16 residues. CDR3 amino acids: CASSQEEQGRYNEQFF. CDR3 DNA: TGCGCCAGCAGCCAAGAAGAACAGGGTCGGTACAATGAGCAGTTCTTC.